This T cell receptor beta chain was recorded in a study of blood T cells in healthy people across ages. The CDR3 totals 13 residues. Germline trimming cut 5 bases from V and 8 bases from J; bases unmatched to any gene: 7. Germline V gene sequence: CDR1 MNHEY, CDR2 SMNVEV (reference sequence). PCR was performed a second time for roughly 7 to 11 cycles using a sample-barcoded 5' primer and a J-beta primer mix. TCRdb called the 5' RACE reads again in MiXCR, with one record for every CDR3 protein. The profile covers roughly 800,000 distinct CDR3 sequences, with roughly 53% appearing a single time and roughly 40% taken by the ten largest.

Sequencing was performed on blood. The clonotype originates from an older man in good health. The chain is built from TRBV27 and TRBJ1-2; 8 nucleotides align to TRBD1. The CDR3 is CASSGDRGGGYTF. The CDR3 region has the DNA TGTGCCAGCAGTGGTGACAGGGGTGGCGGCTACACCTTC.